Each of the 13 T cell receptor beta chains below was sequenced from the same sample in a study of T cell repertoires in cytomegalovirus infection. TCRdb re-derived calls from the reads in MiXCR, one entry per CDR3 protein. The table records approximately 1,000,000 distinct CDR3 sequences, roughly 31% of them present only once. The antigens for these receptors are not known. The sample in question was cultured CD8+ T cells from PBMCs, obtained from culture after CMV antigen stimulation. The source of these receptors is a human donor in good health (CMV status not recorded). Some clones in this sample may be carry-over from other donors' samples.

This chain joins TRBV20-1 and TRBJ2-6, with D perhaps given as TRBD1 or TRBD2 (5 bases each). CDR3 length equals 11 residues. CDR1 and CDR2 from the germline V gene are DFQATT and SNEGSKA (reference sequence). The ends were cut back, 0 bases at V and 13 bases at J, with 7 bases in the middle. CDR3 in DNA: TGCAGTGCTAGAGAGGGGACGGTCCTGACTTTC. This translates into CSAREGTVLTF.

This clonotype has at least ten counts. V is TRBV11-3 and J is TRBJ2-5, with TRBD1 as a possible D gene (6 bases). V lost 0 bases, J lost 4 bases, and 15 bases lay in between. The CDR3 spans 16 residues. Germline V gene sequence: CDR1 SGHNT, CDR2 YENEEA. The CDR3 spells CASSLDLKGGRETQYF. In DNA form, the CDR3 reads TGTGCCAGCAGCTTAGATCTGAAAGGGGGAAGAGAGACCCAGTACTTC.

This clonotype was seen repeatedly, ten times or more. This chain links TRBV7-8 with TRBJ2-1, with D possibly called TRBD1 or TRBD2 (5 bases each). This CDR3 spans 16 amino acids. V was trimmed by 5 bases and J by 5 bases, leaving 19 bases between them. CDR1 and CDR2 from the germline V gene are SGHVS and FQNEAQ. The DNA of the CDR3 is TGTGCCAGCAGCCCATCTGGGACCCTCCTTAACAATGAGCAGTTCTTC. This gives the protein CASSPSGTLLNNEQFF.

This clonotype has only a few counts. The chain employs TRBV6-2 or TRBV6-3 and TRBJ2-6; D is unresolved. Germline assignment: CDR1 MNHEY and CDR2 SVGEGT. The CDR3 runs to 15 residues. The V end lost 5 bases, the J end lost 5 bases, and 13 bases lay between the germline ends. The CDR3 DNA follows: TGTGCCAGCAGTCCACGACCCCTCTGGGCCAACGTCCTGACTTTC. Amino acid sequence: CASSPRPLWANVLTF.

A few counts support this clonotype. The chain carries TRBV12-3 or TRBV12-4 and TRBJ2-1; 7 bases match TRBD1. The ends lost 3 bases at V and 8 bases at J; junction bases unmatched: 4. The CDR3 covers 13 residues. The CDR3 nucleotides are TGTGCCAGCAGTTTGCACAGGGGCGATGAGCAGTTCTTC. This sequence encodes CASSLHRGDEQFF.

A few counts support this clonotype. The chain is built from TRBV11-2 and TRBJ2-5; D gene unclear. The CDR3 sequence is 13 residues long. V was clipped by 2 bases and J by 3 bases, with 7 bases between them. The germline gives CDR1 SGHAT, CDR2 FQNNGV. The CDR3 DNA is TGTGCCAGCAGCTTATGGTCGGAAGAGACCCAGTACTTC. Translating gives CASSLWSEETQYF.

This chain joins TRBV7-6 and TRBJ1-4; no reliable D call. The germline V and J ends were trimmed by 2 bases and 4 bases, with 11 bases remaining between them. The CDR3 runs to 15 residues. Germline V CDR1 and CDR2: SGHVS, FNYEAQ. The CDR3 reads CASSLTGTLNEKLFF. The CDR3 DNA sequence: TGTGCCAGCAGCTTAACGGGCACCCTTAATGAAAAACTGTTTTTT.

The genes are TRBV6-5 and TRBJ2-2; D not certain. The V and J ends lost 0 bases and 8 bases respectively, with 7 bases between them. The germline V gene encodes CDR1 MNHEY and CDR2 SVGAGI. This CDR3 has 13 residues. The CDR3 here is CASSYSDRGELFF. For the CDR3, the DNA is TGTGCCAGCAGTTACTCTGATCGGGGGGAGCTGTTTTTT.

This chain links TRBV7-4 with TRBJ2-7, with TRBD2 matching over 8 bases. Germline lookup yields CDR1 SGHVT and CDR2 SQSDAQ. This CDR3 contains 15 residues. CDR3 amino acids: CANSFPGGGAYEQYV. CDR3 bases: TGTGCCAACAGCTTCCCCGGGGGGGGAGCCTACGAGCAGTACGTC.

The chain carries TRBV7-6 and TRBJ2-3; D gene unclear. Germline lookup yields CDR1 SGHVS and CDR2 FNYEAQ. Trimming shortened V by 4 bases and J by 4 bases, and 18 bases separated the two germline ends. The CDR3 loop spans 16 amino acids. For the CDR3, the DNA is TGTGCCAGCAGCTCATCCCATTGTGGGCCGGCAGATACGCAGTATTTT. Protein sequence: CASSSSHCGPADTQYF.

This clonotype has a count of ten or more. The V and J genes are TRBV12-3 or TRBV12-4 and TRBJ2-1; TRBD2 matches 7 bases. This CDR3 region has 15 residues. Trimming removed 7 bases from V and 0 bases from J; junction bases left unmatched: 6. The CDR3 loop reads CASTLGGTSYNEQFF. Written as DNA, the CDR3 is TGTGCCAGCACCCTCGGGGGGACCTCCTACAATGAGCAGTTCTTC.

This clonotype came up many times. The CDR3 sequence is CASSSTSRRTYEQYF. Here the CDR3 DNA reads TGTGCCAGCAGTTCGACATCAAGACGGACCTACGAGCAGTACTTC. The chain links TRBV27 to TRBJ2-7, with no clear D. In germline, CDR1 is MNHEY, CDR2 SMNVEV (reference sequence). V was cut by 4 bases and J by 2 bases, with 15 bases left in between. The CDR3 has 15 residues.

The rearrangement uses TRBV28 and TRBJ1-5; D remains unclear. CDR3 size: 14 residues. In germline, CDR1 is MDHEN, CDR2 SYDVKM. The germline V and J ends were trimmed by 6 bases and 1 base, with 10 bases remaining between them. CDR3 bases: TGTGCCAGCAGCCTTCTTCTGAGCAATCAGCCCCAGCATTTT. Its protein is CASSLLLSNQPQHF. Using reference TRBV28 and TRBJ1-5 for the parts outside the CDR3, the full variable domain is DVKVTQSSRYLVKRTGEKVFLECVQDMDHENMFWYRQDPGLGLRLIYFSYDVKMKEKGDIPEGYSVSREKKERFSLILESASTNQTSMYLCASSLLLSNQPQHFGDGTRLSIL.